Listed below are T cell receptor beta chains from one sample, sequenced in a study of blood T cell repertoires in COVID-19. The table came from immunoSEQ multiplex PCR; TCRdb's copy has only in-frame clones and leaves some out. The sample lists about 95,000 clones, roughly 90% seen once, with under 3.5% in the top ten. The sequencing sample was made of peripheral blood. The receptor source for this set is a woman between 65 and 79 years old with acute or convalescent COVID-19. The CDR3 runs from the conserved cysteine through the conserved F or W. The D gene is left open where the match is weak. The size entry is marked missing in some rows and otherwise reads once, few, many or a size class.

TRBV19	NA	TRBJ1-3	NA	CASSQSTSGNTIYF	TGTGCCAGTAGTCAATCTACCTCTGGAAACACCATATATTTT
TRBV25-1	NA	TRBJ1-4	once	CATKWGPATNEKLFF	TGTGCCACCAAGTGGGGGCCGGCAACTAATGAAAAACTGTTTTTT
TRBV12-3/TRBV12-4	NA	TRBJ2-1	medium-sized	CASFYSRGSEQFF	TGTGCCAGCTTTTACAGCAGGGGCAGTGAGCAGTTCTTC
TRBV27	NA	TRBJ2-2	NA	CASRGLDRNTGELFF	TGTGCCAGCAGGGGCCTGGACAGGAACACCGGGGAGCTGTTTTTT
TRBV7-2	TRBD2	TRBJ2-7	NA	CASSPRLADSYEQYF	TGTGCCAGCAGCCCTCGACTAGCCGATTCCTACGAGCAGTACTTC
TRBV27	TRBD2	TRBJ2-2	NA	CASKKRELDLTGELFF	TGTGCCAGCAAAAAGCGGGAGCTAGATTTAACCGGGGAGCTGTTTTTT
TRBV6-2/TRBV6-3	TRBD1	TRBJ1-1	NA	CASSRTGGTWGTEAFF	TGTGCCAGCAGTAGGACAGGGGGGACCTGGGGCACTGAAGCTTTCTTT
TRBV9	NA	TRBJ1-2	NA	CASSVGSATPTGYTF	TGTGCCAGCAGCGTAGGATCCGCGACACCAACTGGCTACACCTTC
TRBV3-1/TRBV3-2	NA	TRBJ2-2	NA	CASSQGPSVAGELFF	TGTGCCAGCAGCCAAGGACCTAGCGTAGCCGGGGAGCTGTTTTTT
TRBV7-6	NA	TRBJ2-2	NA	CASSLAYTGELFF	TGTGCCAGCAGCTTAGCTTATACCGGGGAGCTGTTTTTT
TRBV19	NA	TRBJ2-5	NA	CASSMADRGTQYF	TGTGCCAGTAGTATGGCGGATCGGGGGACCCAGTACTTC
TRBV9	TRBD1	TRBJ2-2	NA	CASSARRQGETGELFF	TGTGCCAGCAGCGCCCGTCGACAGGGGGAAACCGGGGAGCTGTTTTTT
TRBV3-1/TRBV3-2	TRBD2	TRBJ2-7	NA	CASSLGLAGLNYEQYF	TGTGCCAGCAGCCTAGGACTAGCGGGCCTAAACTACGAGCAGTACTTC
TRBV3-1/TRBV3-2	TRBD2	TRBJ2-5	once	CASSQPGLAGEWETQYF	TGTGCCAGCAGCCAACCTGGACTAGCGGGAGAATGGGAGACCCAGTACTTC
TRBV2	TRBD1	TRBJ1-6	NA	CAKRDSPNSPLHF	TGTGCCAAAAGGGACAGCCCAAATTCACCCCTCCACTTT
TRBV5-1	TRBD2	TRBJ2-1	NA	CASSTLAGGRVEQFF	TGCGCCAGCAGCACGCTAGCGGGAGGACGGGTTGAGCAGTTCTTC
TRBV10-3	TRBD1	TRBJ2-2	NA	CAISEPGTVRNTGELFF	TGTGCCATCAGTGAACCGGGGACAGTCCGGAACACCGGGGAGCTGTTTTTT